This entry features one T cell receptor (beta chain) sequence. There are 16 residues in the CDR3. In germline, CDR1 is MRHNA, CDR2 SNTAGT. J was trimmed by 2 bases and V by 5 bases; bases with no gene match: 9. Use of 60 Vbeta and 13 Jbeta primers characterized the PCR. Here immunoSEQ multiplex PCR was the method, and the copy in TCRdb shows in-frame clones only, minus some. The sample holds 130,000 to 150,000 clones; approximately 79% are singletons and the top ten take over 8.5%. The sample originates from a study of cytomegalovirus exposure and HLA in healthy donors. Across the whole study: Ancestry clustering placed more than 80% of more than 350 genotyped donors in the Caucasian-associated cluster.

The chain uses TRBV6-4 and TRBJ2-1; 7 bases are shared with TRBD2. The sequence was obtained from a woman aged 45 to 65 in good health and CMV-seropositive. Sample: PBMCs. The DNA for the CDR3 is TGTGCCAGCAGTCCGTCCAAGCGGGGAACCTACAATGAGCAGTTCTTC. Its protein product is CASSPSKRGTYNEQFF.